These 6 T cell receptor beta chains originate from one sample sequenced in a study of shared clonotypes between healthy human individuals. Clones were sequenced by immunoSEQ multiplex PCR, and TCRdb holds only the in-frame ones, with some missing. Here the sample spans 2 million to 2.5 million clones, 85% to 95% being singletons. The sequenced sample was naive CD4+ T cells from PBMCs. The subset denotes: CD45RA+ positively selected. The source is a man aged 18 to 30 in good health. Some clones in this sample may be carry-over from other donors' samples.

The genes are TRBV9 and TRBJ1-5; 8 bases are shared with TRBD1. The CDR3 runs 18 residues. In germline, CDR1 is SGDLS, CDR2 YYNGEE. J lost 1 base, V lost 0 bases, and 9 bases had no gene match. The CDR3 DNA is TGTGCCAGCAGCGTAGCCAGGGGGCGAGTCGCGAGCAATCAGCCCCAGCATTTT. Translation gives CASSVARGRVASNQPQHF.

V gene TRBV10-3 combines with J gene TRBJ1-2; D is undetermined. This CDR3 spans 13 amino acids. Deletions cut 7 bases from V and 1 base from J, with 10 bases between. Germline V gives CDR1 ENHRY, CDR2 SYGVKD. Written as DNA, the CDR3 is TGTGCCATCACGAGAGACCATAACTATGGCTACACCTTC. It encodes CAITRDHNYGYTF.

The chain links TRBV6-6 to TRBJ2-1; 11 bases match TRBD2. Looked up from germline, CDR1 is MNHNY and CDR2 is SVGAGI (reference sequence). J was trimmed by 7 bases and V by 0 bases; bases with no gene match: 5. This CDR3 comprises 16 residues. As DNA, the CDR3 is TGTGCCAGCAGTTACTCTAGCGGGAGGGCCGGGAATGAGCAGTTCTTC. Its protein is CASSYSSGRAGNEQFF.

As to this clone: Its ends do not fully match the called genes, so a read error is possible. The V gene is TRBV19, the J gene TRBJ2-5, with 7 positions matching TRBD1. Germline V gene lookup returns CDR1 LNHDA and CDR2 SQIVND (reference sequence). The length of the CDR3 is 14 residues. The CDR3 spells CASSSGQAREAQYF. The CDR3 bases are TGTGCCAGTAGTTCAGGACAGGCCCGAGAGGCCCAGTACTTC.

This chain links TRBV5-1 with TRBJ1-4; 7 bases are shared with TRBD1. The junction had 13 bases not matched to a gene; V was cut back by 1 base and J by 7 bases. The CDR3 is 17 residues long. CDR1 SGHRS and CDR2 YFSETQ come from the germline V gene. For the CDR3, the DNA is TGCGCCAGCAGCTTGCGACAGGGATTTTCGGTGGGTGAAAAACTGTTTTTT. This translates into CASSLRQGFSVGEKLFF.

This rearrangement joins TRBV7-3 to TRBJ2-7; D is unclear. The germline gives CDR1 SGHTA, CDR2 FQGTGA. The V and J ends lost 5 bases and 3 bases respectively, with 17 bases between them. The CDR3 loop spans 15 amino acids. In DNA, the CDR3 is TGTGCCAGCAGCATCTCTCGCGTCACGAACTACGAGCAGTACTTC. Amino acids: CASSISRVTNYEQYF.